The 16 T cell receptor beta chains in this list originate from one sample, sequenced in a study of blood T cells in healthy people across ages. Next came a second PCR, run for about 6 to 12 cycles, which used a sample-barcoded 5' primer along with a J-beta primer mix. One entry per CDR3 protein, called by TCRdb with MiXCR from the 5' RACE reads. Altogether about 1,500,000 distinct CDR3 sequences are present, about 43% being singletons, with the ten largest covering roughly 7.7%. The sample comprised blood. Receptors originate from a woman aged 18-29 years in good health.

The rearrangement links TRBV20-1 to TRBJ2-7; D remains unclear. The CDR3 is 10 residues long. The V end lost 4 bases, the J end lost 5 bases, and 6 bases lay between the germline ends. Germline values: CDR1 DFQATT, CDR2 SNEGSKA (reference sequence). CDR3: CSAKGNEQYF. The CDR3 DNA reads as TGCAGTGCTAAAGGAAACGAGCAGTACTTC.

This clonotype was counted a few times. V is TRBV20-1 and J is TRBJ1-5, with D hard to call. The CDR3 is 14 amino acids. Germline V gene data show CDR1 as DFQATT and CDR2 as SNEGSKA (reference sequence). With 6 bases removed from V and 10 bases from J, the gap between germline ends came to 22 bases. The CDR3 spells CSAERVSMERPQHF. The CDR3 DNA reads as TGCAGTGCCGAAAGAGTTTCTATGGAGCGCCCCCAGCATTTT.

The chain links TRBV19 to TRBJ2-1, with 7 positions matching TRBD1. From germline, CDR1 is LNHDA and CDR2 SQIVND (reference sequence). V was clipped by 4 bases and J by 2 bases; unmatched bases: 5. The CDR3 is made up of 15 amino acids. CDR3 DNA: TGTGCCAGTAGTAAAGACAGGGATGCCTACAATGAGCAGTTCTTC. Protein product: CASSKDRDAYNEQFF. Looking up the rest from reference TRBV19 and TRBJ2-1 gives the full variable domain: DGGITQSPKYLFRKEGQNVTLSCEQNLNHDAMYWYRQDPGQGLRLIYYSQIVNDFQKGDIAEGYSVSREKKESFPLTVTSAQKNPTAFYLCASSKDRDAYNEQFFGPGTRLTVL.

This clonotype came up a few times. This chain connects TRBV20-1 to TRBJ2-3, with 9 positions matching TRBD2. Germline V gives CDR1 DFQATT, CDR2 SNEGSKA (reference sequence). The CDR3 has 16 residues. V lost 5 bases, J lost 3 bases, and 12 bases stayed unmatched. The CDR3 reads CSARGRGGRATDTQYF. The DNA of the CDR3 is TGCAGTGCTCGTGGTCGGGGCGGGAGGGCAACAGATACGCAGTATTTT.

The chain is built from TRBV20-1 and TRBJ1-1; D not certain. The CDR3 is 14 residues long. V dropped 6 bases and J dropped 5 bases, with 19 bases sitting between them. In germline, CDR1 is DFQATT, CDR2 SNEGSKA (reference sequence). This chain's CDR3 is CSADREGTRTEAFF. CDR3 nucleotides: TGCAGTGCCGACCGTGAGGGCACCCGGACTGAAGCTTTCTTT.

The chain uses TRBV6-1 and TRBJ2-1, with D possibly TRBD1 on 5 matching bases. The CDR3 loop spans 15 amino acids. V shed 3 bases and J shed 0 bases, with 9 bases lying between them. The germline V gene encodes CDR1 MNHNS and CDR2 SASEGT. CDR3 region: CASSDKGISYNEQFF. The DNA of the CDR3 is TGTGCCAGCAGTGATAAGGGGATCTCCTACAATGAGCAGTTCTTC.

The chain recombines TRBV6-2 or TRBV6-3 with TRBJ2-5; D assignment may be TRBD1 or TRBD2 (6 bases each). This CDR3 has 14 residues. Trimming took off 2 bases at V and 5 bases at J, with 12 bases between the two ends. Germline CDR1 and CDR2: MNHEY and SVGEGT. CDR3 residues: CASSYGGRGETQYF. The CDR3 nucleotides are TGTGCCAGCAGTTACGGGGGGCGCGGGGAGACCCAGTACTTC.

This clonotype was counted between two and nine times. This rearrangement joins TRBV12-3 or TRBV12-4 to TRBJ2-7; D is perhaps TRBD2 (6 bases). CDR3 length: 14 amino acids. V lost 4 bases, J lost 2 bases, and 12 bases lay in between. This chain's CDR3 is CASSSGSGPYEQYF. The CDR3 coding sequence is TGTGCCAGCAGTTCGGGTAGCGGTCCCTACGAGCAGTACTTC.

This clonotype was counted only a few times. The chain couples TRBV20-1 to TRBJ1-2, with unresolved D. The germline V and J ends were trimmed by 4 bases and 8 bases, with 14 bases remaining between them. Per the germline V gene, CDR1 is DFQATT and CDR2 is SNEGSKA (reference sequence). The CDR3 totals 12 residues. CDR3 sequence: CSAIGGAWGYTF. DNA of the CDR3: TGCAGTGCTATCGGCGGCGCGTGGGGCTACACCTTC.

This clonotype has a handful of counts. The rearrangement uses TRBV20-1 and TRBJ2-7; perhaps TRBD1 as D (6 bases). CDR3 length: 13 amino acids. The germline CDR1 and CDR2 sequences are DFQATT and SNEGSKA (reference sequence). V lost 3 bases to trimming and J lost 6 bases, with 15 bases between them. CDR3 in amino acids: CSASPSQGREQYF. CDR3 DNA sequence: TGCAGTGCTAGTCCCTCTCAGGGGCGCGAGCAGTACTTC.

The chain is built from TRBV12-3 or TRBV12-4 and TRBJ1-5; the D gene is possibly TRBD1 (5 bases). The CDR3 spans 18 residues. V was trimmed by 5 bases and J by 4 bases, leaving 24 bases between them. This chain's CDR3 is CASSEKLGTGRRNQPQHF. The CDR3 DNA sequence: TGTGCCAGCAGTGAGAAACTCGGGACCGGCAGACGAAATCAGCCCCAGCATTTT.

With regard to this clonotype: Mismatch with germline at one junction end may stem from a read error. J is TRBJ1-5 and V is TRBV5-1; TRBD1 matches 9 bases. Germline V lookup: CDR1 SGHRS, CDR2 YFSETQ. CDR3 length: 17 residues. This CDR3 reads CASSEDRGRYSDQPQHF. The CDR3 coding sequence is TGCGCCAGCAGCGAGGACAGGGGACGATATAGCGATCAGCCCCAGCATTTT.

Note on this clonotype: Since a much larger clone is just one base distant, this may be a read error. The chain joins TRBV7-9 to TRBJ2-7; the D gene could be TRBD1 or TRBD2 (6 bases each). The CDR3 runs to 15 residues. In germline, CDR1 is SEHNR, CDR2 FQNEAQ (reference sequence). The CDR3 loop is CASCFLQGLSYEQYF. DNA for the CDR3: TGTGCCAGCTGCTTCTTACAGGGACTCTCCTACGAGCAGTACTTC.

About this clonotype: One end of the junction varies from germline; a read error may be responsible. V usage is TRBV29-1 and J usage is TRBJ2-5; possible D gene TRBD1, 5 bases. The J call may be in error: the DNA end matches TRBJ2-1 better. CDR3 size: 13 residues. Germline assignment: CDR1 SQVTM and CDR2 ANQGSEA. The DNA of the CDR3 is TGCAGCGTGGAAGGGGCGATCCAAGAGACCCAGTTCTTC. Amino acids: CSVEGAIQETQFF.

V usage is TRBV3-1 and J usage is TRBJ1-4; D may be TRBD1 (6 bases). The V end lost 0 bases, the J end lost 3 bases, and 14 bases lay between the germline ends. CDR3 length: 17 residues. Per the germline V gene, CDR1 is LGHDT and CDR2 is YNNKEL (reference sequence). CDR3 residues: CASSQDKGGTANEKLFF. The CDR3, as DNA: TGTGCCAGCAGCCAAGATAAGGGGGGCACGGCTAATGAAAAACTGTTTTTT.

V is TRBV5-5 and J is TRBJ2-3; D uncertain. In germline, CDR1 is SGHKS, CDR2 YYEKEE (reference sequence). V lost 4 bases to trimming and J lost 2 bases, with 20 bases between them. The CDR3 contains 17 residues. CDR3 sequence: CASSRSGTADNTDTQYF. CDR3 bases: TGTGCCAGCAGCCGCTCCGGAACAGCTGACAACACAGATACGCAGTATTTT.